These 14 T cell receptor beta chains came from one sample sequenced in a study of vaccination effects on CD4 cells after COVID-19. With approximately 9 days of culture completed, CD4+ T cells were isolated. These receptors are not linked to any known antigen. Clones were sequenced by immunoSEQ multiplex PCR, and TCRdb holds only the in-frame ones, with some missing. Counted here are 37,000 or so clones, roughly 65% occurring once; the ten biggest clones make up 4% to 4.5%. The material sequenced was CD4+ T cells from PBMCs cultured without peptide, taken before COVID-19 vaccination. These receptors all stem from a human donor who received a COVID-19 vaccine.

This rearrangement joins TRBV11-3 to TRBJ2-1; 14 bases match TRBD2. The CDR3 sequence is 20 residues long. V shed 4 bases and J 3 bases; nucleotides not matched to a gene: 14. Germline CDR1 reads SGHNT; CDR2 reads YENEEA. The CDR3 DNA reads TGTGCCAGCAGCTCTCGGTGGGCAGGGACTAGCGGGAGAGGCTACAATGAGCAGTTCTTC. Amino acid sequence: CASSSRWAGTSGRGYNEQFF.

V usage is TRBV5-1 and J usage is TRBJ1-4; D gene uncertain. CDR1 is SGHRS, CDR2 YFSETQ, per germline. CDR3 length equals 14 residues. Trimming stripped 4 bases from V and 5 bases from J, with 12 bases between. The chain's CDR3 is CASSEDGRNEKLFF. The CDR3 DNA reads as TGCGCCAGCAGCGAGGACGGCCGAAATGAAAAACTGTTTTTT.

V and J are TRBV6-1 and TRBJ2-5; either TRBD1 or TRBD2 may fit D (6 bases each). Germline V gene sequence: CDR1 MNHNS, CDR2 SASEGT. CDR3 size: 17 residues. V was cut by 4 bases and J by 4 bases, with 22 bases left in between. DNA of the CDR3: TGTGCCAGCAGTGTCCTAGGGGGGAGAGGGATAGGAGAGACCCAGTACTTC. It is translated as CASSVLGGRGIGETQYF.

The chain joins TRBV7-9 to TRBJ2-5; D is undetermined. Trimming pared 5 bases from V and 0 bases from J, leaving 16 bases between. Per germline, CDR1 SEHNR and CDR2 FQNEAQ (reference sequence). The CDR3 loop spans 16 amino acids. The DNA for the CDR3 is TGTGCCAGCAGCCGTCTTCTTCCAGTGTACCAAGAGACCCAGTACTTC. It specifies CASSRLLPVYQETQYF. Variable domain in full (rest from reference TRBV7-9 and TRBJ2-5): DTGVSQNPRHKITKRGQNVTFRCDPISEHNRLYWYRQTLGQGPEFLTYFQNEAQLEKSRLLSDRFSAERPKGSFSTLEIQRTEQGDSAMYLCASSRLLPVYQETQYFGPGTRLLVL.

The chain links TRBV5-1 to TRBJ1-2; weak D call: TRBD1 (5 bases). Trimming stripped 0 bases from V and 3 bases from J, with 9 bases between. The CDR3 runs 14 residues. The V gene's germline CDR1 is SGHRS and CDR2 YFSETQ. CDR3 protein: CASSLGDGDYGYTF. For the CDR3, the DNA is TGCGCCAGCAGCTTGGGGGACGGAGACTATGGCTACACCTTC.

The chain combines TRBV19 with TRBJ2-1; TRBD2 agrees at 10 bases. Germline CDR1 LNHDA, CDR2 SQIVND (reference sequence). V was pared by 8 bases and J by 6 bases, with 13 bases of the junction left unmatched. The CDR3 has 16 amino acids. The DNA of the CDR3 is TGTGCCAGTGGTTCTAGCGGGAGTCCTCCCTCCAATGAGCAGTTCTTC. This encodes CASGSSGSPPSNEQFF. Full variable domain (rest looked up from reference TRBV19 and TRBJ2-1): DGGITQSPKYLFRKEGQNVTLSCEQNLNHDAMYWYRQDPGQGLRLIYYSQIVNDFQKGDIAEGYSVSREKKESFPLTVTSAQKNPTAFYLCASGSSGSPPSNEQFFGPGTRLTVL.

V is TRBV6-5 and J is TRBJ2-7, with 8 bases aligning to TRBD1. Trimming cost V 5 bases and J 2 bases; bases outside gene matches: 5. Germline V gene lookup returns CDR1 MNHEY and CDR2 SVGAGI. This CDR3 comprises 14 residues. CDR3 nucleotide sequence: TGTGCCAGCAGTCTCGACAGGGGTCCCTACGAGCAGTACTTC. Translated: CASSLDRGPYEQYF.

This sequence joins TRBV30 and TRBJ2-7; weak D call: TRBD1 (6 bases). Trimming took off 3 bases at V and 2 bases at J, with 20 bases between the two ends. Looked up from germline, CDR1 is GTSNPN and CDR2 is SVGIG (reference sequence). The CDR3 contains 16 residues. The CDR3 DNA follows: TGTGCCTGGAGGACCCTTCATCAGGGGAATCCCTACGAGCAGTACTTC. Its translation: CAWRTLHQGNPYEQYF.

The CDR3 region has the DNA TGTGCCAGCAGCCAAGGGCTAGCGGTCAACACCGGGGAGCTGTTTTTT. Translation: CASSQGLAVNTGELFF. The chain has TRBV4-2 and TRBJ2-2; 7 bases are shared with TRBD2. The V gene end was trimmed by 1 base and the J gene end by 2 bases; junction bases not matched to a gene: 4. Looked up from germline, CDR1 is LGHNA and CDR2 is YNFKEQ. The CDR3 loop spans 16 amino acids.

In this sample, this clone turned up once. J is TRBJ2-3 and V is TRBV9, with TRBD2 matching over 10 bases. CDR1 SGDLS and CDR2 YYNGEE come from the germline V gene. The CDR3 sequence is 15 residues long. J gave up 7 bases and V 2 bases, and 7 bases lay outside the gene matches. Here the CDR3 reads CASSVSGGRYNTQYF. The CDR3 nucleotides read TGTGCCAGCAGCGTTAGCGGGGGGCGCTACAATACGCAGTATTTT.

This clone has a handful of counts. The genes are TRBV18 and TRBJ1-1, with D perhaps matching TRBD1 (5 bases). The CDR3 has 14 amino acids. Germline CDR1 reads KGHSH; CDR2 reads LQKENI. Trimming left V 5 bases short and J 3 bases short, with 13 bases between. CDR3 amino acids: CASSFAEQDTEAFF. The CDR3 DNA is TGTGCCAGCTCATTCGCGGAACAGGACACTGAAGCTTTCTTT.

The chain combines TRBV5-1 with TRBJ2-2; TRBD1 might be the D (5 bases). Trimming took 4 bases from V and 4 from J, leaving 8 bases between them. This CDR3 is built from 13 residues. Germline CDR1 SGHRS, CDR2 YFSETQ. The DNA for the CDR3 is TGCGCCAGCAGCCAAGACAGCACCGGGGAGCTGTTTTTT. Protein product: CASSQDSTGELFF.

This chain links TRBV20-1 with TRBJ1-2; unclear D gene. The germline gives CDR1 DFQATT, CDR2 SNEGSKA (reference sequence). Trimming pared 3 bases from V and 8 bases from J, leaving 13 bases between. The CDR3 contains 12 residues. CDR3 DNA sequence: TGCAGTGCTAGTTCGGGGTTCGGAGGCTACACCTTC. Translating it yields CSASSGFGGYTF.

The chain carries TRBV19 and TRBJ2-2; TRBD2 matches at 11 bases. CDR3 size: 17 residues. The germline V gene encodes CDR1 LNHDA and CDR2 SQIVND (reference sequence). Trimming cost V 5 bases and J 6 bases; bases outside gene matches: 11. In DNA form, the CDR3 reads TGTGCCAGTAGTCCATTAGCTATAGCGGGAGGGCCCGGGGAGCTGTTTTTT. This codes for CASSPLAIAGGPGELFF.